Described below is a single T cell receptor beta chain sequence and its context. Germline V CDR1 and CDR2: SGDLS, YYNGEE. The CDR3 contains 16 residues. V lost 0 bases to trimming and J lost 5 bases; unmatched junction nucleotides: 7. This entry comes from a study of blood T cell repertoires in COVID-19. Overall study: T cells, B-cell-depleted T cells, or PBMCs provided the cDNA or gDNA that served as material.

The protocol was immunoSEQ multiplex PCR, while the TCRdb copy is restricted to in-frame clones and leaves out a portion. The top ten hold under 8% of the sample, which has some 180,000 clones, 80% seen once. Sequencing was carried out using peripheral blood. The rearrangement uses TRBV9 and TRBJ2-1; 8 bases are shared with TRBD2. The sequence was obtained from a man aged 55-75 years with acute or convalescent COVID-19. The CDR3 DNA reads as TGTGCCAGCAGCGTAGCCCTAGCGGGCTACGACAATGAGCAGTTCTTC. Residues: CASSVALAGYDNEQFF.